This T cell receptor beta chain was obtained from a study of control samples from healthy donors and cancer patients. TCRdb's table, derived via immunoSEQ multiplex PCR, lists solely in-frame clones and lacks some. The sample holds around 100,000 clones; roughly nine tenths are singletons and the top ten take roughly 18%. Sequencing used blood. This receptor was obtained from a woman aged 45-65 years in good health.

The CDR3 reads CASGGGMIGNTIYF. The CDR3 DNA reads TGTGCCAGCGGGGGGGGAATGATTGGAAACACCATATATTTT. This chain links TRBV6-5 with TRBJ1-3, with TRBD1 as a possible D gene (5 bases). Trimming removed 8 bases at V and 3 bases at J, with 14 bases between. CDR3 length equals 14 residues. Germline CDR1 reads MNHEY; CDR2 reads SVGAGI.